This T cell receptor (beta chain) appears in the sequencing data of a study of T cell changes during pregnancy in multiple sclerosis. The CDR3 has 16 amino acids. Looked up from germline, CDR1 is MGHRA and CDR2 is YSYEKL. V lost 1 base and J 4 bases, leaving 14 bases between the germline ends. Assay: immunoSEQ multiplex PCR; the TCRdb copy retains only in-frame clones and omits some. The data show tens of thousands of clones, 89% seen once. The chain links TRBV4-1 to TRBJ2-1; possible D gene TRBD2, 5 bases. This sample comprised CD8+ T cells from peripheral blood mononuclear cells, obtained in the second trimester of pregnancy. This receptor was taken from a female donor with multiple sclerosis, enrolled in a pregnancy study. This chain's CDR3 is CASSQVISRAYNEQFF. The CDR3 DNA follows: TGCGCCAGCAGCCAAGTCATCTCGCGGGCATACAATGAGCAGTTCTTC.